This TCR beta chain is drawn from a study of T cells in Graves' hyperthyroidism and ophthalmopathy. Findings and limits, study-wide: Blood shared most expanded thyroid clonotypes above 0.001. Separating ophthalmopathy from stable hyperthyroidism was achieved by a 13 V-J model. Ophthalmopathy, which appeared later, was predicted by the model a median around 6.5 months before onset.

This clonotype has only a few counts. The target antigen is unknown. Germline-derived CDR1 and CDR2 are SEHNR and FQNEAQ (reference sequence). Deletions cut 3 bases from V and 8 bases from J, with 10 bases between. The CDR3 consists of 12 residues. From RNA transcripts, TCR beta CDR3 regions were amplified. First-round RT-PCR of the TCR CDR3 relied on the HTBI primer set. TCRdb reprocessed the multiplex PCR reads via MiXCR and lists one record per CDR3 protein. The repertoire holds about 740,000 distinct CDR3 sequences, with 14% as singletons. The authors deemed Graves' hyperthyroidism stable absent ophthalmopathy progression within 18 months.

Sequenced: blood. The chain employs TRBV7-9 and TRBJ1-1; D uncertain. The TCR originated in a woman aged 18-30 years with Graves' hyperthyroidism. As DNA, the CDR3 is TGTGCCAGCAGCTTCGGTCCGTGGGAAGCTTTCTTT. It yields the protein CASSFGPWEAFF.